Below, 32 T cell receptor beta chains from the same sample are listed, as sequenced in a study of CD8 T cells in ankylosing spondylitis. TCRdb re-called the 5' RACE reads through MiXCR, storing one row per CDR3 protein. The top ten clones hold roughly 4.8% of a sample with about 64,000 distinct CDR3 sequences, roughly 6.1% of them seen once. The sequenced material came from synovial fluid, either unsorted or a sorted T cell fraction (not recorded which). The receptors come from a male donor with ankylosing spondylitis.

This clonotype has ten or more counts. J is TRBJ2-5 and V is TRBV7-2, with D hard to call. Trimming took 2 bases from V and 13 from J, leaving 14 bases between them. CDR1 SGHTA and CDR2 FQGNSA come from the germline V gene. The CDR3 contains 12 residues. DNA for the CDR3: TGTGCCAGCAGCTTAAAAGGGATCCTAGGGTACTTC. This encodes CASSLKGILGYF.

V gene TRBV12-3 or TRBV12-4 combines with J gene TRBJ2-4; the match to TRBD2 covers 14 bases. V shed 5 bases and J 5 bases; nucleotides not matched to a gene: 8. The CDR3 spans 17 residues. CDR3 DNA: TGTGCCAGCAGTGCGGGACTAGCGGGAGCGGCGGAAAACATTCAGTACTTC. Its protein product is CASSAGLAGAAENIQYF.

The V and J genes are TRBV6-2 or TRBV6-3 and TRBJ2-2; D gene ambiguous. This CDR3 contains 15 residues. Germline V gene sequence: CDR1 MNHEY, CDR2 SVGEGT. With 7 bases removed from V and 2 bases from J, the gap between germline ends came to 14 bases. CDR3 sequence reads: CASNPQAHNTGELFF. CDR3 nucleotides: TGTGCCAGCAACCCCCAGGCGCACAACACCGGGGAGCTGTTTTTT.

This clonotype was counted ten times or more. The chain carries TRBV28 and TRBJ2-7; D gene ambiguous. The V end was cut by 6 bases, the J end by 4 bases, with 13 bases between. The CDR3 spans 13 residues. The germline CDR1 and CDR2 sequences are MDHEN and SYDVKM. The CDR3: CASRLPSSYEQYF. The CDR3 coding sequence is TGTGCCAGCAGACTCCCCTCGAGTTACGAGCAGTACTTC.

This clonotype has at least ten counts. The V call is TRBV24-1, the J call TRBJ2-3, with unresolved D. Germline V lookup: CDR1 KGHDR, CDR2 SFDVKD. The CDR3 covers 16 residues. The germline V and J ends were trimmed by 6 bases and 3 bases, with 18 bases remaining between them. The CDR3 DNA follows: TGTGCCACCAGTCACCCCCCGGGCGATCAGACAGATACGCAGTATTTT. Translation gives CATSHPPGDQTDTQYF.

This clonotype was found a few times. The chain uses TRBV9 and TRBJ2-5; D gene uncertain. Germline V gene data show CDR1 as SGDLS and CDR2 as YYNGEE. V lost 0 bases and J lost 1, with 10 bases in between. The CDR3 extends over 15 amino acids. The CDR3: CASSVAGLTQETQYF. The CDR3 DNA is TGTGCCAGCAGCGTAGCCGGCCTTACCCAAGAGACCCAGTACTTC.

This clonotype has ten or more counts. The chain combines TRBV29-1 with TRBJ2-6; perhaps TRBD2 as D (5 bases). The CDR3 length is 14 residues. Germline CDR1 is SQVTM and CDR2 is ANQGSEA. The V end lost 6 bases, the J end lost 2 bases, and 11 bases lay between the germline ends. The CDR3 region has the DNA TGCAGCGTAAGGGCCGGGGCTGGGGCCAACGTCCTGACTTTC. This translates into CSVRAGAGANVLTF.

The chain links TRBV5-1 to TRBJ2-7, with 9 bases identical to TRBD2. The ends lost 1 base at V and 2 bases at J; junction bases unmatched: 13. Germline V gene data show CDR1 as SGHRS and CDR2 as YFSETQ. The CDR3 loop spans 18 amino acids. This CDR3 reads CASSLRSGTSRSTYEQYF. CDR3 nucleotide sequence: TGCGCCAGCAGCTTGCGATCCGGGACTAGCAGAAGCACCTACGAGCAGTACTTC. Using reference TRBV5-1 and TRBJ2-7 for the parts outside the CDR3, the full variable domain is KAGVTQTPRYLIKTRGQQVTLSCSPISGHRSVSWYQQTPGQGLQFLFEYFSETQRNKGNFPGRFSGRQFSNSRSEMNVSTLELGDSALYLCASSLRSGTSRSTYEQYFGPGTRLTVT.

The rearrangement joins TRBV20-1 to TRBJ2-4, with 8 bases that match TRBD1. V trimming: 0 bases; J trimming: 7 bases; junction bases outside the gene matches: 2. The CDR3 sequence is 13 residues long. Germline lookup yields CDR1 DFQATT and CDR2 SNEGSKA (reference sequence). The CDR3: CSARDHRGNIQYF. CDR3 nucleotides: TGCAGTGCTAGAGATCACAGGGGGAACATTCAGTACTTC.

This clonotype was observed at least ten times. The V and J genes are TRBV7-3 and TRBJ2-1; 7 bases are shared with TRBD1. Germline-derived CDR1 and CDR2 are SGHTA and FQGTGA. The CDR3 covers 12 residues. The trim removed 6 bases at V and 12 bases at J, leaving 8 bases unmatched. The CDR3 bases are TGTGCCAGCAGTATGGACAGGTCGGCGCAGTTCTTC. It codes for CASSMDRSAQFF.

This clonotype was counted between two and nine times. The chain joins TRBV12-3 or TRBV12-4 to TRBJ2-3; TRBD2 aligns across 9 bases. J gave up 0 bases and V 6 bases, and 10 bases lay outside the gene matches. This CDR3 is 17 amino acids long. As DNA, the CDR3 is TGTGCCAGCAGCCGAGTTAGACTAGCGGAAAGCACAGATACGCAGTATTTT. Its protein is CASSRVRLAESTDTQYF.

The V gene is TRBV9, the J gene TRBJ1-1; D gene ambiguous. Germline CDR1 reads SGDLS; CDR2 reads YYNGEE. Deletions cut 2 bases from V and 1 base from J, with 9 bases between. The CDR3 spans 14 residues. The CDR3 nucleotides are TGTGCCAGCAGCGTCATCCAGGAGAACACTGAAGCTTTCTTT. Protein: CASSVIQENTEAFF.

By share, this clonotype counts as medium-sized. The V call is TRBV12-3 or TRBV12-4, the J call TRBJ2-1, with no clear D. V shed 5 bases and J shed 3 bases, with 14 bases lying between them. CDR3 length: 15 amino acids. CDR3 sequence (DNA): TGTGCCAGCAGTCCCAGGCCCCCAGGCTACAATGAGCAGTTCTTC. Its translation is CASSPRPPGYNEQFF.

The V call is TRBV10-3, the J call TRBJ2-2; 11 nucleotides agree with TRBD2. This CDR3 has 16 amino acids. V lost 6 bases to trimming and J lost 1 base; unmatched junction nucleotides: 4. Germline CDR1 ENHRY, CDR2 SYGVKD. The CDR3 loop is CAISAGTSGNTGELFF. Here the CDR3 DNA reads TGTGCCATCAGCGCCGGGACTAGCGGGAACACCGGGGAGCTGTTTTTT.

This clonotype was seen more than once but under ten times. V gene TRBV6-6 combines with J gene TRBJ1-5, with 7 bases that match TRBD1. This CDR3 has 13 residues. The trim removed 7 bases at V and 6 bases at J, leaving 6 bases unmatched. The germline V gene has CDR1 MNHNY and CDR2 SVGAGI (reference sequence). In DNA, the CDR3 is TGTGCCAGCAATGACAGGGCTAGTCAGCCCCAGCATTTT. Translating gives CASNDRASQPQHF.

This clonotype came up once. The conserved phenylalanine or tryptophan is not found at the CDR3 terminus, so this likely reflects a read error. The rearrangement joins TRBV5-1 to TRBJ2-2; 8 bases are a match to TRBD1. Per germline, CDR1 SGHRS and CDR2 YFSETQ. CDR3 size: 15 residues. Trimming took 5 bases from V and 0 from J; bases not matched to a gene: 3. The CDR3 DNA sequence: TGCGCCAGCAGGGCAGGGGGCGCGAACACCGGGGAGCTGTTTCTT. It encodes CASRAGGANTGELFL.

On this clonotype itself: This may stem from a read error, because a much larger clone lies one nucleotide away. Written as DNA, the CDR3 is TGCGCCAGCAGCTTGGCCGCGGGAGTCGATACGCAGTATTTT. As protein: CASSLAAGVDTQYF. The chain has TRBV5-1 and TRBJ2-3; 7 bases are shared with TRBD2. The CDR3 sequence is 14 residues long. CDR1 is SGHRS and CDR2 is YFSETQ in the germline V gene. V dropped 0 bases and J dropped 6; count of bases not matched to a gene: 4.

This clonotype was seen many times. The genes are TRBV11-2 and TRBJ2-7; D is unresolved. V lost 4 bases and J 7 bases, leaving 26 bases between the germline ends. This CDR3 spans 17 amino acids. Germline values: CDR1 SGHAT, CDR2 FQNNGV. The CDR3, as DNA: TGTGCCAGCAGCTCCGCCTCACCGTCGGGCCGCCTTGGAGAGCAGTACTTC. Translation: CASSSASPSGRLGEQYF.

This clonotype was seen at least ten times. The chain employs TRBV12-3 or TRBV12-4 and TRBJ2-5; D is possibly TRBD1 (6 bases). There are 15 residues in the CDR3. Trimming cost V 6 bases and J 4 bases, with 18 bases left between them. The CDR3 spells CASSPSQGLTETQYF. The DNA of the CDR3 is TGTGCCAGCAGCCCAAGCCAGGGGTTGACAGAGACCCAGTACTTC.

This clonotype was found many times. The genes are TRBV28 and TRBJ2-5; 9 bases are a match to TRBD2. Germline lookup yields CDR1 MDHEN and CDR2 SYDVKM. J was trimmed by 2 bases and V by 4 bases; bases with no gene match: 14. This CDR3 is built from 18 residues. The CDR3 DNA follows: TGTGCCAGCAGTTCACGGGGGCTAGCGGGACCTTTTCAAGAGACCCAGTACTTC. It is translated as CASSSRGLAGPFQETQYF.

The CDR3 DNA is TGCGCCAGCAGCTTGGATGGTTACATGGGCGGGACTGAAGCTTTCTTT. This codes for CASSLDGYMGGTEAFF. V is TRBV5-1 and J is TRBJ1-1, with D unresolved. Germline-derived CDR1 and CDR2 are SGHRS and YFSETQ. Trimming removed 0 bases from V and 5 bases from J, with 17 bases in between. The CDR3 length is 16 residues. Based on the CDR3 plus reference TRBV5-1 and TRBJ1-1, the full variable domain is KAGVTQTPRYLIKTRGQQVTLSCSPISGHRSVSWYQQTPGQGLQFLFEYFSETQRNKGNFPGRFSGRQFSNSRSEMNVSTLELGDSALYLCASSLDGYMGGTEAFFGQGTRLTVV.

Only a few counts were recorded for this clonotype. This chain connects TRBV2 to TRBJ2-3, with 7 bases fitting TRBD2. J gave up 3 bases and V 6 bases, and 6 bases lay outside the gene matches. This CDR3 contains 14 residues. From germline, CDR1 is SNHLY and CDR2 FYNNEI. In DNA form, the CDR3 reads TGTGCCAGCAGAGACTGGGACTATACAGATACGCAGTATTTT. Translating it yields CASRDWDYTDTQYF.

The chain carries TRBV5-1 and TRBJ1-5; D uncertain. Germline-derived CDR1 and CDR2 are SGHRS and YFSETQ. Trimming shortened V by 0 bases and J by 5 bases, and 12 bases separated the two germline ends. This CDR3 is built from 15 residues. CDR3 protein: CASSLGGSLHQPQHF. As DNA, the CDR3 is TGCGCCAGCAGCTTGGGAGGGAGCCTGCATCAGCCCCAGCATTTT.

The table lists this clonotype with many counts. This rearrangement joins TRBV29-1 to TRBJ1-1; TRBD1 might be the D (5 bases). Trimming removed 3 bases at V and 11 bases at J, with 16 bases between. The germline V gene has CDR1 SQVTM and CDR2 ANQGSEA. The CDR3 loop spans 12 amino acids. DNA of the CDR3: TGCAGCGTTGATCCTCAGGGTTTGTCGGCTTTCTTT. Protein sequence: CSVDPQGLSAFF.

The rearrangement uses TRBV9 and TRBJ2-1; 8 bases map to TRBD2. Germline lookup yields CDR1 SGDLS and CDR2 YYNGEE. The CDR3 contains 15 residues. V shed 2 bases and J 5 bases; nucleotides not matched to a gene: 6. The DNA of the CDR3 is TGTGCCAGCAGCGTGAGCGGGAGCCCTAACAATGAGCAGTTCTTC. Its protein product is CASSVSGSPNNEQFF.

This clonotype was seen at least ten times. The V and J genes are TRBV6-6 and TRBJ2-7; D not resolved. This CDR3 contains 13 residues. The V gene's germline CDR1 is MNHNY and CDR2 SVGAGI (reference sequence). V was clipped by 5 bases and J by 1 base, with 9 bases between them. The CDR3: CASSAQLSYEQYF. The CDR3 DNA reads TGTGCCAGCAGTGCTCAATTATCCTACGAGCAGTACTTC.

This rearrangement joins TRBV4-2 to TRBJ2-3; no firm D call. Trimming pared 4 bases from V and 3 bases from J, leaving 11 bases between. The CDR3 is 14 amino acids. The germline gives CDR1 LGHNA, CDR2 YNFKEQ. CDR3 nucleotide sequence: TGTGCCAGCAGCCTCCAAGAAGGGACAGATACGCAGTATTTT. The encoded protein is CASSLQEGTDTQYF.

This clonotype was seen repeatedly, ten times or more. The chain recombines TRBV20-1 with TRBJ2-2, with a weak D call TRBD1 (6 bases). This CDR3 is 16 amino acids long. The ends were cut back, 0 bases at V and 5 bases at J, with 16 bases in the middle. Germline lookup yields CDR1 DFQATT and CDR2 SNEGSKA (reference sequence). The CDR3 is CSARDRLTGRTGELFF. The CDR3 DNA is TGCAGTGCTAGAGATCGTCTGACAGGAAGAACCGGGGAGCTGTTTTTT.

This clonotype showed up many times. J is TRBJ1-5 and V is TRBV5-1; D ambiguous. CDR3 length: 15 amino acids. Trimming removed 0 bases from V and 2 bases from J, with 9 bases in between. In germline, CDR1 is SGHRS, CDR2 YFSETQ. The CDR3 coding sequence is TGCGCCAGCAGCTTGGCCGAGGGCGGCAATCAGCCCCAGCATTTT. This codes for CASSLAEGGNQPQHF.

This clonotype was observed many times. This chain links TRBV20-1 with TRBJ2-3, with 11 bases identical to TRBD2. The V segment lost 6 bases and the J segment 2 bases; nucleotides outside the gene matches: 10. This CDR3 spans 16 amino acids. CDR1 is DFQATT and CDR2 is SNEGSKA in the germline V gene (reference sequence). The CDR3 nucleotides read TGCAGTGCAAATCCGGGACTAGCGGAATTCACAGATACGCAGTATTTT. This codes for CSANPGLAEFTDTQYF.

This clonotype has ten or more counts. The gene calls are TRBV5-1 and TRBJ1-4; 7 positions agree with TRBD1. With V trimmed by 0 bases and J by 5 bases, 7 bases remained unmatched. The germline gives CDR1 SGHRS, CDR2 YFSETQ. The CDR3 extends over 16 amino acids. CDR3 residues: CASSLDVRGANEKLFF. The CDR3 DNA sequence: TGCGCCAGCAGCTTGGATGTCAGGGGGGCAAATGAAAAACTGTTTTTT.

This clonotype has a count of ten or more. J is TRBJ2-7 and V is TRBV7-2; possible D gene TRBD2, 7 bases. The CDR3 extends over 14 amino acids. Germline values: CDR1 SGHTA, CDR2 FQGNSA. Between the trimmed V and J ends, which lost 5 bases and 7 bases, there was a span of 18 bases. For the CDR3, the DNA is TGTGCCAGCAGCACTAGGGGGACTATAAGAGAGCAGTACTTC. Amino acid sequence: CASSTRGTIREQYF.